This T cell receptor (beta chain) was sequenced in a study of blood T cell repertoires in COVID-19. In the study overall: Sites in the United States, Italy and Spain provided acute and convalescent COVID-19 samples.

The CDR3 runs to 16 residues. The germline gives CDR1 MRHNA, CDR2 SNTAGT. V shed 0 bases and J shed 6 bases, with 15 bases lying between them. Profiling relied on immunoSEQ multiplex PCR, and the TCRdb table lists in-frame clones only, not all of them. The profile shows some 200,000 clones, approximately 83% of them singletons. The genes are TRBV6-4 and TRBJ2-1, with D tentatively TRBD2 (7 bases). This TCR was recovered from a human donor with acute or convalescent COVID-19. The donor label of this sample is uncertain. The sequencing sample was made of peripheral blood. The DNA for the CDR3 is TGTGCCAGCAGTGACTCGAAGTCGGGGGGCGGCAATGAGCAGTTCTTC. The encoded protein is CASSDSKSGGGNEQFF.